This TCR beta chain is drawn from a study of blood T cell repertoires in COVID-19. Across the study: The samples span acute and convalescent COVID-19 from the United States, Italy and Spain. The analysed material was cDNA or gDNA that came from T cells, B-cell-depleted T cells, or PBMCs.

The CDR3 has 14 residues. Between the trimmed V and J ends, which lost 3 bases and 9 bases, there was a span of 12 bases. In germline, CDR1 is MDHEN, CDR2 SYDVKM. In the original processing: Nucleated cell counts were estimated from reference gene primer amplification. Repertoires were generated with immunoSEQ multiplex PCR, while TCRdb's copy carries only in-frame clones and drops some. Clone size and V and J calls were adopted from that table, with D and trimming inferred from the DNA. In the table there are over 250,000 clones, 83% of which are singletons. The TCR sequence derives from a woman in her forties or fifties who had recovered from COVID-19. The sample consisted of peripheral blood. The chain employs TRBV28 and TRBJ1-6, with D tentatively TRBD1 (6 bases). DNA for the CDR3: TGTGCCAGCAGTTTTGCCAGGGGAAGTTCACCCCTCCACTTT. It yields the protein CASSFARGSSPLHF.